This T cell receptor (beta chain) was identified during a study of Graves' ophthalmopathy and Graves' hyperthyroidism. Germline CDR1 and CDR2: SGHTA and FQGNSA. Trimming took 5 bases from V and 7 from J, leaving 15 bases between them. The CDR3 has 14 residues. RNA transcripts yielded amplified TCR beta CDR3 regions. RT-PCR with HTBI primers came first, then second-round multiplex PCR. A single record per CDR3 protein comes from TCRdb applying MiXCR to the multiplex PCR reads. The sample lists hundreds of thousands of distinct CDR3 sequences; about a fifth were seen once. There are many counts of this clonotype.

This TCR came from a woman aged 18 to 35 with stable Graves' hyperthyroidism. Some clones in this sample may be carry-over from other donors' samples. The sequencing sample was made of peripheral blood. This chain joins TRBV7-2 and TRBJ1-5; D is unclear. CDR3 in amino acids: CASSPRPRGQPQHF. In nucleotides, the CDR3 is TGTGCCAGCAGCCCCCGCCCGAGAGGCCAGCCCCAGCATTTT.